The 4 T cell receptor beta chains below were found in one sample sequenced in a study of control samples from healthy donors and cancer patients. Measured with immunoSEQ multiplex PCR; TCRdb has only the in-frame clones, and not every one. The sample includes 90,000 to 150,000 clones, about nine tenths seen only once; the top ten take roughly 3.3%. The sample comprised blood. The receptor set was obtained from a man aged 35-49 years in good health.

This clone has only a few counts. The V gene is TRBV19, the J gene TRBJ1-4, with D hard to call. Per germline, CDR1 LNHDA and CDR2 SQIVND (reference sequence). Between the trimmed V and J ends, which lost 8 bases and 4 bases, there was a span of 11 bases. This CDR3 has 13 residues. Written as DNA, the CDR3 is TGTGCCAGTGCGGACGGAAATAATGAAAAACTGTTTTTT. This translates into CASADGNNEKLFF.

The CDR3: CASSLWDRTEAFF. In nucleotides, the CDR3 is TGTGCCAGCAGCCTATGGGACAGAACTGAAGCTTTCTTT. The rearrangement joins TRBV5-6 to TRBJ1-1; TRBD1 matches at 7 bases. V trimming: 4 bases; J trimming: 5 bases; junction bases outside the gene matches: 5. The germline V gene encodes CDR1 SGHDT and CDR2 YYEEEE. The CDR3 has 13 amino acids.

The CDR3 here is CASSLGLGDGAYEQYF. The CDR3 coding sequence is TGTGCCAGCAGCTTGGGACTTGGGGACGGGGCCTACGAGCAGTACTTC. The rearrangement links TRBV5-8 to TRBJ2-7, with D perhaps assigned TRBD1 or TRBD2 (5 bases each). CDR3 length: 16 amino acids. The germline CDR1 and CDR2 sequences are SGHTS and YDEGEE. V was trimmed by 0 bases and J by 2 bases, leaving 15 bases between them.

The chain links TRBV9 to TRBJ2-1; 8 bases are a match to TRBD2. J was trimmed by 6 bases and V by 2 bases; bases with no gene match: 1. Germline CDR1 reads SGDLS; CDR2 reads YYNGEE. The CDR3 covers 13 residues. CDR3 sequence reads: CASSVSGGNEQFF. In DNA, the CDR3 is TGTGCCAGCAGCGTGAGCGGGGGCAATGAGCAGTTCTTC. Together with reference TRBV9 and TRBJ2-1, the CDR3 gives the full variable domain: DSGVTQTPKHLITATGQRVTLRCSPRSGDLSVYWYQQSLDQGLQFLIQYYNGEERAKGNILERFSAQQFPDLHSELNLSSLELGDSALYFCASSVSGGNEQFFGPGTRLTVL.